Following are 22 T cell receptor beta chains from one sample sequenced in a study of CD8+ T cells in alopecia areata. RNA was extracted and reverse transcribed into cDNA as the sequencing template. This table comes from immunoSEQ multiplex PCR, and its TCRdb copy is limited to in-frame clones, with some not included. The data show approximately 140,000 clones, with 82% seen just once and around a quarter held by the top ten. Treatment defined: oral pan-JAK inhibitor, 5-10 mg twice daily. The input for sequencing was CD8+ T cells sorted from blood, taken at week 4, from a patient treated with tofacitinib. Source of these receptors: a human donor with alopecia areata.

The V gene is TRBV5-4, the J gene TRBJ2-7; D call uncertain. Germline V gene lookup returns CDR1 SGHNT and CDR2 YYREEE (reference sequence). Deletions cut 0 bases from V and 6 bases from J, with 7 bases between. The CDR3 covers 12 residues. CDR3 protein: CASSLEGLEQYF. The CDR3 bases are TGTGCCAGCAGCTTGGAGGGTCTCGAGCAGTACTTC.

This clone showed up just once. The gene calls are TRBV7-9 and TRBJ1-3, with D uncertain. The CDR3 sequence is 18 residues long. Trimming pared 2 bases from V and 0 bases from J, leaving 17 bases between. Germline assignment: CDR1 SEHNR and CDR2 FQNEAQ (reference sequence). CDR3: CASSLRSGDQSSGNTIYF. In nucleotides, the CDR3 is TGTGCCAGCAGCTTACGCTCTGGTGACCAAAGCTCTGGAAACACCATATATTTT.

The J gene is TRBJ1-5, the V gene TRBV6-5; weak D call: TRBD1 (6 bases). CDR1 and CDR2 from the germline V gene are MNHEY and SVGAGI. The V end lost 4 bases, the J end lost 4 bases, and 14 bases lay between the germline ends. CDR3 length equals 15 residues. CDR3 sequence reads: CASSWGWDTNQPQHF. In DNA, the CDR3 is TGTGCCAGCAGTTGGGGCTGGGACACAAATCAGCCCCAGCATTTT.

This chain links TRBV7-2 with TRBJ2-1; 11 bases fit TRBD2. The J segment lost 7 bases and the V segment lost 2 bases, leaving 10 bases of the junction unmatched. This CDR3 comprises 17 residues. In germline, CDR1 is SGHTA, CDR2 FQGNSA. DNA for the CDR3: TGTGCCAGCAGCTTAAAAGGTACTAGCGGGGGAATGAATGAGCAGTTCTTC. Encoded protein: CASSLKGTSGGMNEQFF.

V and J are TRBV7-6 and TRBJ1-1; TRBD1 is a possible D gene (6 bases). Trimming shortened V by 1 base and J by 0 bases, and 12 bases separated the two germline ends. The CDR3 has 16 residues. Germline CDR1 is SGHVS and CDR2 is FNYEAQ. CDR3 amino acids: CASSLEQGGVNTEAFF. CDR3 coding DNA: TGTGCCAGCAGCTTAGAACAGGGCGGGGTGAACACTGAAGCTTTCTTT.

This rearrangement joins TRBV7-9 to TRBJ2-7; D call uncertain. This CDR3 spans 16 amino acids. CDR1 SEHNR and CDR2 FQNEAQ come from the germline V gene (reference sequence). The germline V and J ends were trimmed by 3 bases and 2 bases, with 17 bases remaining between them. CDR3 in amino acids: CASSFHLGLPTYEQYF. CDR3 DNA: TGTGCCAGCAGCTTCCATCTTGGGCTTCCCACCTACGAGCAGTACTTC.

The chain is built from TRBV29-1 and TRBJ2-7; 7 positions match TRBD2. Germline CDR1 is SQVTM and CDR2 is ANQGSEA. Losses at the gene ends were 6 bases for V and 6 bases for J; bases not matched to a gene: 5. CDR3 length: 11 residues. DNA of the CDR3: TGCAGCGTGGGAGGGGAGGTCGAGCAGTACTTC. It codes for CSVGGEVEQYF.

The chain couples TRBV4-1 to TRBJ2-7; 8 bases align to TRBD1. The CDR3 consists of 15 residues. Germline CDR1 and CDR2: MGHRA and YSYEKL. Trimming cost V 3 bases and J 1 base; bases outside gene matches: 5. The CDR3 protein is CASSQANRGSYEQYF. CDR3 DNA sequence: TGCGCCAGCAGCCAGGCAAACAGGGGGTCCTACGAGCAGTACTTC.

In nucleotides, the CDR3 is TGTGCCAGCAGTGACCTCTACGAGCAGTACTTC. Translated: CASSDLYEQYF. The V gene is TRBV25-1, the J gene TRBJ2-7, with D uncertain. Trimming cost V 3 bases and J 3 bases, with 3 bases left between them. The CDR3 extends over 11 amino acids. Germline CDR1 reads MGHDK; CDR2 reads SYGVNS.

J is TRBJ2-1 and V is TRBV7-2; perhaps TRBD1 as D (6 bases). Trimming left V 5 bases short and J 8 bases short, with 13 bases between. Germline-derived CDR1 and CDR2 are SGHTA and FQGNSA. The CDR3 spans 13 residues. CDR3 nucleotide sequence: TGTGCCAGCAGCCTCACAGGGTTCGATGAGCAGTTCTTC. Its protein product is CASSLTGFDEQFF.

The CDR3 loop is CASSQVHSWGSRDTQYF. The CDR3 DNA follows: TGCGCCAGCAGCCAAGTTCATTCATGGGGGTCTCGAGATACGCAGTATTTT. The chain joins TRBV4-1 to TRBJ2-3, with D possibly being TRBD1 or TRBD2 (5 bases each). The CDR3 is made up of 17 amino acids. CDR1 is MGHRA and CDR2 is YSYEKL in the germline V gene. V was shortened by 1 base and J by 5 bases, with 19 bases between the two germline ends.

The chain combines TRBV7-9 with TRBJ2-4, with D uncertain. Germline CDR1 SEHNR, CDR2 FQNEAQ (reference sequence). V gave up 2 bases and J gave up 5 bases, with 7 bases separating them. The CDR3 runs 13 residues. CDR3 sequence: CASSLRAENIQYF. The DNA for the CDR3 is TGTGCCAGCAGCTTAAGGGCAGAAAACATTCAGTACTTC.

V usage is TRBV7-8 and J usage is TRBJ1-2; D is unresolved. The CDR3 runs to 13 residues. Trimming took 4 bases from V and 4 from J, leaving 10 bases between them. CDR1 and CDR2 from the germline V gene are SGHVS and FQNEAQ. The CDR3 region has the DNA TGTGCCAGCAGCTCCGGCCAGGCCTATGGCTACACCTTC. Protein sequence: CASSSGQAYGYTF.

The rearrangement uses TRBV30 and TRBJ2-3; the match to TRBD1 covers 10 bases. The junction had 4 bases not matched to a gene; V was cut back by 4 bases and J by 3 bases. Germline V gene data show CDR1 as GTSNPN and CDR2 as SVGIG (reference sequence). The CDR3 is 14 residues long. CDR3 in amino acids: CAWTGGQGTDTQYF. CDR3 nucleotide sequence: TGTGCCTGGACGGGGGGACAGGGGACAGATACGCAGTATTTT.

This clone was found once. The chain joins TRBV29-1 to TRBJ2-5, with D perhaps being TRBD1 or TRBD2 (5 bases each). Per germline, CDR1 SQVTM and CDR2 ANQGSEA. The CDR3 has 16 amino acids. Trimming shortened V by 1 base and J by 5 bases, and 20 bases separated the two germline ends. CDR3 nucleotides: TGCAGCGTTGAAGTCCCGGGACGGGTATTGGGGGAGACCCAGTACTTC. Protein sequence: CSVEVPGRVLGETQYF.

This chain uses TRBV5-1 with TRBJ2-1; D may correspond to TRBD1 or TRBD2 (6 bases each). V dropped 4 bases and J dropped 3 bases, with 17 bases sitting between them. This CDR3 is 16 amino acids long. Per germline, CDR1 SGHRS and CDR2 YFSETQ. This chain's CDR3 is CASSPRTGGVYNEQFF. The CDR3 DNA reads as TGCGCCAGCAGCCCACGTACCGGGGGCGTCTACAATGAGCAGTTCTTC.

CDR3 loop: CASSRLAGAGETQYF. In nucleotides, the CDR3 is TGTGCCAGCAGTCGACTAGCGGGGGCAGGGGAGACCCAGTACTTC. The chain uses TRBV2 and TRBJ2-5, with TRBD2 matching over 12 bases. The germline V gene encodes CDR1 SNHLY and CDR2 FYNNEI. This CDR3 is 15 amino acids long. J lost 5 bases, V lost 5 bases, and 6 bases had no gene match.

The rearrangement uses TRBV18 and TRBJ1-6; D is unclear. There are 15 residues in the CDR3. V lost 3 bases and J 8 bases, leaving 14 bases between the germline ends. The germline CDR1 and CDR2 sequences are KGHSH and LQKENI. CDR3 protein: CASSPLSGFDSPLHF. In DNA, the CDR3 is TGTGCCAGCTCACCCTTATCAGGTTTTGATTCACCCCTCCACTTT.

The chain recombines TRBV6-5 with TRBJ1-5; D is ambiguous. V dropped 6 bases and J dropped 6 bases, with 9 bases sitting between them. CDR1 and CDR2 from the germline V gene are MNHEY and SVGAGI. This CDR3 region has 12 residues. In DNA form, the CDR3 reads TGTGCCAGCAGCGCGGAGGGTCAGCCCCAGCATTTT. Translating gives CASSAEGQPQHF.

The rearrangement uses TRBV4-1 and TRBJ2-2, with D tentatively TRBD2 (7 bases). V lost 8 bases, J lost 5 bases, and 9 bases lay in between. The CDR3 runs to 12 residues. CDR1 is MGHRA, CDR2 YSYEKL, per germline. CDR3 sequence reads: CASRGATGELFF. The CDR3 DNA sequence: TGCGCCAGCCGGGGGGCGACCGGGGAGCTGTTTTTT.

The V call is TRBV6-8, the J call TRBJ1-2; D uncertain. There are 13 residues in the CDR3. CDR1 and CDR2 (germline): MNHGY, SAAAGT. V lost 1 base and J lost 8, with 11 bases in between. DNA for the CDR3: TGTGCCAGCAGTTACTTGAGGGCTGCGGGCTACACCTTC. This codes for CASSYLRAAGYTF.

The genes are TRBV29-1 and TRBJ2-7, with D possibly TRBD1 on 5 matching bases. Deletions cut 6 bases from V and 1 base from J, with 13 bases between. The CDR3 runs 13 residues. Germline V lookup: CDR1 SQVTM, CDR2 ANQGSEA. In DNA form, the CDR3 reads TGCAGCGTAGAGACAGTTTCATCCTACGAGCAGTACTTC. This codes for CSVETVSSYEQYF.